This T cell receptor beta chain was captured by sequencing in a study of cytomegalovirus exposure and HLA in healthy donors. With 60 Vbeta and 13 Jbeta primers, the PCR was carried out. Libraries were prepared by immunoSEQ multiplex PCR; TCRdb keeps only in-frame clonotypes and omits some of them. Among 100,000 or so clones listed, more than 80% were seen once. Germline CDR1 and CDR2: SGHTA and FQGNSA. The CDR3 is 19 amino acids. The V and J ends lost 5 bases and 6 bases, in that order; junction bases with no gene match: 15. This TCR derives from a man aged 25 to 40 in good health and CMV-seronegative. This rearrangement joins TRBV7-2 to TRBJ2-3; 15 nucleotides align to TRBD2. Material: PBMCs. The CDR3 is CASSVTHLGLAGGWDTQYF. The CDR3 DNA follows: TGTGCCAGCAGCGTCACCCACTTAGGACTAGCGGGGGGGTGGGATACGCAGTATTTT.